The clone carrying this T cell receptor beta chain has just a few counts. Its target is not known. The length of the CDR3 is 15 residues. V lost 1 base to trimming and J lost 1 base, with 11 bases between them. Germline V gives CDR1 MGHRA, CDR2 YSYEKL. This sample is drawn from a study of molecular identifiers for immune sequencing clone quantification. Study-wide points: Clonotypes topping 20 RNA copies carried over 98% of effector molecules but under 1% of naive ones.

Construction of naive CD8 libraries employed about 19,000 to 1,100,000 sorted cells together with 10%, 30% or 50% RNA. With listed TCR primers and previously described methods, bulk TCR libraries were prepared. TCRdb re-derived calls from the PCR reads in MiXCR, one entry per CDR3 protein. The data show over 300,000 distinct CDR3 sequences, 24% seen once. The chain employs TRBV4-1 and TRBJ2-7; D gene unclear. Sequencing used naive CD8+ T cells from blood, with Jurkat cell RNA spiked in. Subset noted: FACS-sorted CD8+CD4-CCR7+CD45RA+ naive T cells. The clonotype comes from a human donor in good health. Some libraries in this study had Jurkat cell RNA spiked in. CDR3 protein: CASSQAGSRSYEQYF. CDR3 sequence (DNA): TGCGCCAGCAGCCAAGCGGGCAGTCGGTCCTACGAGCAGTACTTC.